Following are 3 T cell receptor beta chains from one sample sequenced in a study of blood T cells in healthy people across ages. It was with a sample-barcoded 5' primer and a J-beta primer mix that a second PCR of roughly 7 to 12 cycles was run. One entry per CDR3 protein, called by TCRdb with MiXCR from the 5' RACE reads. Of hundreds of thousands of distinct CDR3 sequences listed, roughly 50% are singletons. The sequencing sample was made of blood. The receptor source for this set is a man aged 35-49 years in good health.

The chain recombines TRBV4-3 with TRBJ2-6; D remains unclear. In germline, CDR1 is LGHNA, CDR2 YSLEER. With 4 bases removed from V and 1 base from J, the gap between germline ends came to 11 bases. The CDR3 length is 16 residues. The DNA of the CDR3 is TGCGCCAGCAGCCCGGAGTTTGATTCTGGGGCCAACGTCCTGACTTTC. Protein product: CASSPEFDSGANVLTF.

The V and J genes are TRBV7-9 and TRBJ2-1; D may be TRBD2 (5 bases). Germline loops: CDR1 SEHNR, CDR2 FQNEAQ (reference sequence). The V end was cut by 1 base, the J end by 10 bases, with 26 bases between. The CDR3 has 18 amino acids. This CDR3 reads CASSLGLSLAPAPGEQFF. The CDR3 DNA reads as TGTGCCAGCAGCTTAGGACTATCTTTGGCCCCGGCCCCGGGGGAGCAGTTCTTC.

Here the CDR3 reads CASSLNGGNYNEQFF. The CDR3 nucleotides read TGCGCCAGCAGCTTGAACGGGGGTAATTACAATGAGCAGTTCTTC. The chain has TRBV5-1 and TRBJ2-1; D is possibly TRBD2 (6 bases). Germline loops: CDR1 SGHRS, CDR2 YFSETQ. CDR3 size: 15 residues. Trimming removed 1 base from V and 4 bases from J, with 12 bases in between. Based on the CDR3 plus reference TRBV5-1 and TRBJ2-1, the full variable domain is KAGVTQTPRYLIKTRGQQVTLSCSPISGHRSVSWYQQTPGQGLQFLFEYFSETQRNKGNFPGRFSGRQFSNSRSEMNVSTLELGDSALYLCASSLNGGNYNEQFFGPGTRLTVL.